The clone carrying this T cell receptor beta chain was detected only a few times. The CDR3 is made up of 15 amino acids. CDR1 and CDR2 from the germline V gene are SEHNR and FQNEAQ (reference sequence). V trimming: 5 bases; J trimming: 1 base; junction bases outside the gene matches: 8. Each CDR3 protein is one row after TCRdb ran MiXCR on the RT-PCR reads. The repertoire holds hundreds of thousands of distinct CDR3 sequences, with around 11% as singletons. These data originate in a study of response to subunit inactivated influenza vaccine. This same sample was also part of a study on T cells expressing NK-cell markers. From that study: Researchers built TCR beta cDNA using 5'RACE template switching with UMIs. Sequencing covered eight donors, seven HCMV-seropositive and one seronegative. Topping the CD3+CD56-NKG2C+ fraction as well were these clonotypes, in several donors. Whether expanded NKG2C+ T cell clones were HCMV specific stayed uncertain.

This chain connects TRBV7-9 to TRBJ2-7, with 7 bases lining up with TRBD1. Sequenced material: PBMCs from blood, taken on the day of vaccination. The source of this sequence is a man between 45 and 60 years old who received an inactivated influenza vaccine. CDR3 bases: TGTGCCAGCAGCGCCAGGGACAGAGGATCCTACGAGCAGTACTTC. Its translation: CASSARDRGSYEQYF.